The rows below give T cell receptor beta chains drawn from one sample of a study of T cell responses to AZD1222 COVID-19 vaccine. Using immunoSEQ multiplex PCR, the repertoire was profiled, and TCRdb retains in-frame clones only, with some absent. The data contain about 120,000 clones, roughly 91% of them seen just once; the ten biggest clones take up around 5%. The material was peripheral blood, obtained 28 days after the second AZD1222 dose. These receptors all stem from an adult who received the AZD1222 COVID-19 vaccine. The CDR3 runs from the conserved cysteine through the conserved F or W. The D gene is left open where the match is weak. A row's size may be missing; if present it is once, few, many or a size class.

abundance,v_gene,d_gene,j_gene,CDR3nt,CDR3aa
.,TRBV4-1,TRBD1,TRBJ2-7,TGCGCCAGCAGCCAGGGACAGGGGGCGTGGGAGCAGTACTTC,CASSQGQGAWEQYF
.,TRBV7-2,TRBD1,TRBJ1-2,TGTGCCAGCAGCCTCGACAGGGATCACTATGGCTACACCTTC,CASSLDRDHYGYTF
.,TRBV29-1,TRBD2,TRBJ2-1,TGCAGCGTGAGGACTAGCGGGAGCTACAATGAGCAGTTCTTC,CSVRTSGSYNEQFF
.,TRBV7-6,.,TRBJ1-1,TGTGCCAGCAGCTTAGCCCCCGGTGAAGCTTTCTTT,CASSLAPGEAFF
.,TRBV19,TRBD2,TRBJ2-2,TGTGCCAGTATGGGGACTAGCGCGTTCACCGGGGAGCTGTTTTTT,CASMGTSAFTGELFF
.,TRBV6-5,.,TRBJ2-5,TGTGCCAGCAGTTATGGACCCAGAGAGACCCAGTACTTC,CASSYGPRETQYF
.,TRBV5-4,.,TRBJ2-3,TGTGCCACCCGTGAGGGGATGGGGACCACAGATACGCAGTATTTT,CATREGMGTTDTQYF
.,TRBV21-1,.,TRBJ2-7,TGTGCCAGCAGCAAAGATAACTACGAGCAGTACTTC,CASSKDNYEQYF
few,TRBV10-3,.,TRBJ1-2,TGTGCCATCAGTGATGGGCCTGGCTCCTACACCTTC,CAISDGPGSYTF
.,TRBV14,.,TRBJ2-5,TGTGCCAGCAGCGAATGGACTTATCAAGAGACCCAGTACTTC,CASSEWTYQETQYF
.,TRBV5-1,.,TRBJ1-1,TGCGCCAGCAGCTCGGGGCAGGGCAGTAGCACTGAAGCTTTCTTT,CASSSGQGSSTEAFF
.,TRBV5-1,TRBD1,TRBJ2-2,TGCGCCAGCAGCCCGGGACAGCCCCTCACCGGGGAGCTGTTTTTT,CASSPGQPLTGELFF
.,TRBV18,.,TRBJ2-3,TGTGCCAGCTCACTCCGACAGGCTACAGATACGCAGTATTTT,CASSLRQATDTQYF
.,TRBV9,.,TRBJ2-5,TGTGCCAGCAGCTCTTCCGGAGAGACCCAGTACTTC,CASSSSGETQYF
once,TRBV29-1,.,TRBJ1-2,TGCAGCGTTCCCCTTGGTGTTGGGTCTGGCTACACCTTC,CSVPLGVGSGYTF
.,TRBV12-3/TRBV12-4,.,TRBJ1-2,TGTGCCAGCAGTTTAGGGCAGGGACTGCGCACCTTC,CASSLGQGLRTF
.,TRBV6-2/TRBV6-3,.,TRBJ1-5,TGTGCCAGCAGTCAACAGGGATCCCAGCCCCAGCATTTT,CASSQQGSQPQHF
.,TRBV7-8,TRBD2,TRBJ2-7,TGTGCCAGCAGCTTTTTGACCGGGACTAGCAGAACCTACGAGCAGTACTTC,CASSFLTGTSRTYEQYF
.,TRBV7-2,TRBD2,TRBJ2-1,TGTGCCAGCAGCTCACACCGGACTAGCGGGAGTTTTTCTAATGAGCAGTTCTTC,CASSSHRTSGSFSNEQFF
.,TRBV28,.,TRBJ1-6,TGTGCCAGCAGCCAGACCGGTTCACCCCTCCACTTT,CASSQTGSPLHF
.,TRBV10-3,.,TRBJ2-1,TGTGCCATCAGTGTAGGAAGTAGCGGCTACAATGAGCAGTTCTTC,CAISVGSSGYNEQFF
.,TRBV2,TRBD2,TRBJ2-5,TGTGCCAGCAGTGTAGTAGCGGGGGCCCAAGAGACCCAGTACTTC,CASSVVAGAQETQYF
.,TRBV5-1,.,TRBJ2-2,TGCGCCAGCAGCTTGTACTCCACCGGGGAGCTGTTTTTT,CASSLYSTGELFF
.,TRBV11-2,.,TRBJ1-6,TGTGCCAGCAGCTTCCGGGGGGGCGCGTCGAATCGGGATAATTCACCCCTCCACTTT,CASSFRGGASNRDNSPLHF
.,TRBV7-2,.,TRBJ2-3,TGTGCCAGCAGCTTAGTCCTTAGCGTTGGATCTAGCACAGATACGCAGTATTTT,CASSLVLSVGSSTDTQYF
.,TRBV25-1,.,TRBJ2-7,TGTGCCAGCAGTTGGGCTAGCGAGGCCGAGCAGTACTTC,CASSWASEAEQYF
.,TRBV7-2,.,TRBJ2-2,TGTGCCAGCAGCTTAGCGAAGGCCGGGGAGCTGTTTTTT,CASSLAKAGELFF
once,TRBV5-8,TRBD1,TRBJ1-6,TGTGCCAGCGGGGACAGGGGCTATAATTCACCCCTCCACTTT,CASGDRGYNSPLHF
.,TRBV6-1,.,TRBJ1-5,TGTGCCAGCAGTGGTTCTGGCCTCTATAGCAATCAGCCCCAGCATTTT,CASSGSGLYSNQPQHF
.,TRBV7-2,.,TRBJ2-1,TGTGCCAGCAGCTTAGAGTGGGAGCAGTTCTTC,CASSLEWEQFF
.,TRBV30,.,TRBJ2-3,TGTGCCTGGAGTGTACAGCCCCTAGGGACAGATACGCAGTATTTT,CAWSVQPLGTDTQYF
.,TRBV19,.,TRBJ2-1,TGTGCCAGTAAGGAGCGGTTTAACTACAATGAGCAGTTCTTC,CASKERFNYNEQFF
.,TRBV7-9,TRBD1,TRBJ2-7,TGTGCCAGCAGCTTAAACGGACAGGGGGCCCTCTACGAGCAGTACTTC,CASSLNGQGALYEQYF
.,TRBV9,TRBD2,TRBJ2-2,TGTGCCAGCAGCGCCGGGACTAGGGGTACCGGGGAGCTGTTTTTT,CASSAGTRGTGELFF
.,TRBV27,.,TRBJ2-3,TGTGCCAGCAGTTTAATAGGTTCACTTCCCGGAGATACGCAGTATTTT,CASSLIGSLPGDTQYF
once,TRBV7-2,TRBD1,TRBJ1-2,TGTGCCAGCAGCCCAAGGCAGGGGGCGGGGGGCTACACCTTC,CASSPRQGAGGYTF
.,TRBV7-2,.,TRBJ1-2,TGTGCCAGCAGCTTAGATTCTGGGGGATCTAACTATGGCTACACCTTC,CASSLDSGGSNYGYTF
.,TRBV3-1/TRBV3-2,.,TRBJ1-5,TGTGCCAGCAGCCAAGTTCTAAATCAGCCCCAGCATTTT,CASSQVLNQPQHF
.,TRBV18,TRBD1,TRBJ1-2,TGTGCCAGCTCACCAACAGGGGGTAGCAACTATGGCTACACCTTC,CASSPTGGSNYGYTF
.,TRBV5-1,.,TRBJ1-4,TGCGCCAGCAGCTCCCAAGGTGGGGGCAAACTGTTTTTT,CASSSQGGGKLFF
.,TRBV4-3,.,TRBJ2-7,TGCGCCAGCAGCCCCGCCCGGGGAGGGGGGCGCGAGCAGTACTTC,CASSPARGGGREQYF
.,TRBV3-1/TRBV3-2,.,TRBJ1-2,TGTGCCAGCAGCCAAGTTCCCAGGGTAGGTTATGGCTACACCTTC,CASSQVPRVGYGYTF
.,TRBV14,.,TRBJ1-2,TGTGCCAGCAGCCAAGACAGGGGACTACATGGCTACACCTTC,CASSQDRGLHGYTF
.,TRBV15,.,TRBJ1-3,TGTGCCACCAGCAGAGACCGGAACTCTGGAAACACCATATATTTT,CATSRDRNSGNTIYF
.,TRBV4-1,.,TRBJ1-5,TGCGCCAGCAGCCAAGATCCCGGGAATAGCAATCAGCCCCAGCATTTT,CASSQDPGNSNQPQHF
.,TRBV6-5,.,TRBJ1-3,TGTGCCAGCAGTTTAACCACAGGGATTGGAAACACCATATATTTT,CASSLTTGIGNTIYF
.,TRBV27,.,TRBJ1-1,TGTGCCAGCAGTCTTAGCAATTTTTTTGGAGCTGGTGAAGCTTTCTTT,CASSLSNFFGAGEAFF
.,TRBV12-5,TRBD2,TRBJ2-1,TGTGCTAGTGGTTTGGTAGTAGCGGGGGGCTCCTACAATGAGCAGTTCTTC,CASGLVVAGGSYNEQFF
.,TRBV7-8,.,TRBJ1-1,TGTGCCAGCAGCCGGGGGTCTCGGGACACTGAAGCTTTCTTT,CASSRGSRDTEAFF
.,TRBV7-8,TRBD2,TRBJ2-7,TGTGCCAGCAGCTTAGCGCTAGCGGGAGCGTACGAGCAGTACTTC,CASSLALAGAYEQYF
.,TRBV20-1,TRBD2,TRBJ2-1,TGCAGTGCTAGTCTGGCGGGGGGAAGGACTGAGCAGTTCTTC,CSASLAGGRTEQFF